This T cell receptor beta chain was retrieved from a study of cytomegalovirus exposure and HLA in healthy donors. About the study: The 120 validation repertoires used the same platform as the roughly 670 first-cohort repertoires (as reported by a later analysis). General observations from the study: In vitro, three CMV-associated chains proved specific for CMV antigens.

CDR3 length equals 16 residues. Germline V gives CDR1 SQVTM, CDR2 ANQGSEA. The V gene end was trimmed by 1 base and the J gene end by 2 bases; junction bases not matched to a gene: 10. TCRdb's copy holds only in-frame clones and misses some; the assay was immunoSEQ multiplex PCR. The sample carries 160,000 or so clones, around nine tenths recorded once. As to this clone: Its antigen is not identified.

The sequence was collected from a man younger than 30 in good health and CMV-seropositive. The rearrangement links TRBV29-1 to TRBJ2-7, with 8 bases identical to TRBD2. Sequencing was carried out using PBMCs. Written as DNA, the CDR3 is TGCAGCGTTGAAGTCAGGGAGCGGGAGTCCGCCTACGAGCAGTACTTC. This encodes CSVEVRERESAYEQYF.